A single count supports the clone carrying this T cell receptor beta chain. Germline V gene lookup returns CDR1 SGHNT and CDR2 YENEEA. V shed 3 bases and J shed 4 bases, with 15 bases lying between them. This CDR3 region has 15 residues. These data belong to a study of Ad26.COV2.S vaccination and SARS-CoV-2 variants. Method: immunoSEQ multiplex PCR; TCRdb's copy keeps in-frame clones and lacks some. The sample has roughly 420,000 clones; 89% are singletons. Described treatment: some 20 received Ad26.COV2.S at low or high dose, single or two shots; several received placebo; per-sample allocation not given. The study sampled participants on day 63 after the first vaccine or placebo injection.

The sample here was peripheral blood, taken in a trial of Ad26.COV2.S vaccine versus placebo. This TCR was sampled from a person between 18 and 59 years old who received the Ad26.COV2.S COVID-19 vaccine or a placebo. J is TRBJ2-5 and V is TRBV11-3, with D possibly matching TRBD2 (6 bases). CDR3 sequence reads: CASSFWSTEGETQYF. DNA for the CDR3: TGTGCCAGCAGCTTTTGGTCGACGGAGGGAGAGACCCAGTACTTC.